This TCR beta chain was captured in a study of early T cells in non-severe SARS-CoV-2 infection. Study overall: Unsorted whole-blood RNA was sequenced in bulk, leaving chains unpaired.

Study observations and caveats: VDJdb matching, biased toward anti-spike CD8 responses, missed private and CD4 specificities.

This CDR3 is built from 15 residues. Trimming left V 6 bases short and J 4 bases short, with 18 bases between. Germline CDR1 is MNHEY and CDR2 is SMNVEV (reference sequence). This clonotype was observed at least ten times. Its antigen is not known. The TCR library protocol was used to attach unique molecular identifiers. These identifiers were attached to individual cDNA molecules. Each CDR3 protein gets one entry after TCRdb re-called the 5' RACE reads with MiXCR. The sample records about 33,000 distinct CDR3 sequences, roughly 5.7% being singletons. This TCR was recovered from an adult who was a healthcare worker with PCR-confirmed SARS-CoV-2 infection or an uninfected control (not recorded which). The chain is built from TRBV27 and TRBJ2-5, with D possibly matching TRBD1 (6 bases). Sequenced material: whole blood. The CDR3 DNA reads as TGTGCCAGCAGGGCAGGGGCCCCCCGGCCAGAGACCCAGTACTTC. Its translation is CASRAGAPRPETQYF.